The rows below give T cell receptor beta chains drawn from one sample of a study of blood T cell repertoires in COVID-19. Repertoires were generated with immunoSEQ multiplex PCR, while TCRdb's copy carries only in-frame clones and drops some. The sample lists about 160,000 clones; 60% to 85% were seen once. Sequenced sample: peripheral blood. These receptors originate from a man in his 70s with acute or convalescent COVID-19. Each CDR3 is given with its conserved first and last residue. D genes are given only for firm matches. Clone size is given for some rows only: seen once, a few or many times, or a class if the clone is expanded.

CDR3nt: TGTGCCACCAGCAGGTGGCGGGGGGGCAACGGGGAGCTGTTTTTT; CDR3aa: CATSRWRGGNGELFF; len: 15; d_gene: TRBD2; v_gene: TRBV15; j_gene: TRBJ2-2; abundance: -
CDR3nt: TGTGCCACCAACATTCCGGGACTGGGGAATCAGCCCCAGCATTTT; CDR3aa: CATNIPGLGNQPQHF; len: 15; d_gene: -; v_gene: TRBV28; j_gene: TRBJ1-5; abundance: -
CDR3nt: TGTGCCAGTAGTAGTCAGCGTACCCAAGCCCAATATGGCTACACCTTC; CDR3aa: CASSSQRTQAQYGYTF; len: 16; d_gene: -; v_gene: TRBV19; j_gene: TRBJ1-2; abundance: -
CDR3nt: TGTGCCAGCAGCGTCTACACCGGGGAGCTGTTTTTT; CDR3aa: CASSVYTGELFF; len: 12; d_gene: -; v_gene: TRBV9; j_gene: TRBJ2-2; abundance: -
CDR3nt: TGTGCTGGGGGGTATGGCACAGATACGCAGTATTTT; CDR3aa: CAGGYGTDTQYF; len: 12; d_gene: -; v_gene: TRBV12-5; j_gene: TRBJ2-3; abundance: -
CDR3nt: TGCGCCAGCAGTGATCAAACAGTCGGCTACACCTTC; CDR3aa: CASSDQTVGYTF; len: 12; d_gene: -; v_gene: TRBV10-2; j_gene: TRBJ1-2; abundance: -
CDR3nt: TGTGCCAGCAGCCAAGAGAACAATCAGCCCCAGCATTTT; CDR3aa: CASSQENNQPQHF; len: 13; d_gene: -; v_gene: TRBV7-9; j_gene: TRBJ1-5; abundance: -
CDR3nt: TGTGCCAGCAGCGGACGGACAGGGGAAGGCGAGCAGTACTTC; CDR3aa: CASSGRTGEGEQYF; len: 14; d_gene: TRBD1; v_gene: TRBV9; j_gene: TRBJ2-7; abundance: few
CDR3nt: TGTGCCAGCAGTGAAAAGGCAGGGTCAGTCACCGGGGAGCTGTTTTTT; CDR3aa: CASSEKAGSVTGELFF; len: 16; d_gene: -; v_gene: TRBV2; j_gene: TRBJ2-2; abundance: -
CDR3nt: TGTGCCAGCAGCTTAGTGGTACCAGTGGGCGGGGGAGCAGATACGCAGTATTTT; CDR3aa: CASSLVVPVGGGADTQYF; len: 18; d_gene: TRBD2; v_gene: TRBV7-6; j_gene: TRBJ2-3; abundance: -
CDR3nt: TGTGCCAGCAGTTCCGGGACAGGGATCAATCAGCCCCAGCATTTT; CDR3aa: CASSSGTGINQPQHF; len: 15; d_gene: TRBD1; v_gene: TRBV6-5; j_gene: TRBJ1-5; abundance: -
CDR3nt: TGTGCCAGCAGTTTGCCAGACAAGGGGGAAGCTTTCTTT; CDR3aa: CASSLPDKGEAFF; len: 13; d_gene: -; v_gene: TRBV28; j_gene: TRBJ1-1; abundance: -
CDR3nt: TGTGCCAGTGAGAATTCCGGGACTTCTAAAAATGAGCAGTTCTTC; CDR3aa: CASENSGTSKNEQFF; len: 15; d_gene: -; v_gene: TRBV19; j_gene: TRBJ2-1; abundance: -
CDR3nt: TGTGCCAGCAGCTTGGGAGGGTTCGACAATGAGCAGTTCTTC; CDR3aa: CASSLGGFDNEQFF; len: 14; d_gene: -; v_gene: TRBV5-5; j_gene: TRBJ2-1; abundance: -
CDR3nt: TGTGCCACCAAGTGGGAGTCCAATTCACCCCTCCACTTT; CDR3aa: CATKWESNSPLHF; len: 13; d_gene: -; v_gene: TRBV10-3; j_gene: TRBJ1-6; abundance: -
CDR3nt: TGCAGCGGACAGGACCCTAACTATGGCTACACCTTC; CDR3aa: CSGQDPNYGYTF; len: 12; d_gene: -; v_gene: TRBV29-1; j_gene: TRBJ1-2; abundance: -
CDR3nt: TGCGCCAGCAGCCAAAGCCCCTCTCAGGGGGCCCCCTACGAGCAGTACTTC; CDR3aa: CASSQSPSQGAPYEQYF; len: 17; d_gene: TRBD1; v_gene: TRBV4-1; j_gene: TRBJ2-7; abundance: few
CDR3nt: TGTGCCAGCAGCCCCTTCGGGGGCACCGGGGAGCTGTTTTTT; CDR3aa: CASSPFGGTGELFF; len: 14; d_gene: -; v_gene: TRBV2; j_gene: TRBJ2-2; abundance: -
CDR3nt: TGTGCCAGCAGCTTTGGAGGTTCAGATACGCAGTATTTT; CDR3aa: CASSFGGSDTQYF; len: 13; d_gene: -; v_gene: TRBV11-2; j_gene: TRBJ2-3; abundance: -
CDR3nt: TGTGCCAGCAGCTTGCCAGGGAGGGATGAAAAACTGTTTTTT; CDR3aa: CASSLPGRDEKLFF; len: 14; d_gene: -; v_gene: TRBV5-4; j_gene: TRBJ1-4; abundance: -
CDR3nt: TGTGCCAGCAGTTTAGGGGGACAGGGGGCGTTTGGGACCCAGTACTTC; CDR3aa: CASSLGGQGAFGTQYF; len: 16; d_gene: TRBD1; v_gene: TRBV28; j_gene: TRBJ2-5; abundance: -
CDR3nt: TGTGCCAGCAGTGAAGGAGGCAGGGTCGGCACAGATACGCAGTATTTT; CDR3aa: CASSEGGRVGTDTQYF; len: 16; d_gene: -; v_gene: TRBV2; j_gene: TRBJ2-3; abundance: -
CDR3nt: TGTGCCAGCAGTAAAGGACAGGGGAAACTACGGTCTGGAAACACCATATATTTT; CDR3aa: CASSKGQGKLRSGNTIYF; len: 18; d_gene: TRBD1; v_gene: TRBV6-4; j_gene: TRBJ1-3; abundance: -
CDR3nt: TGTGCCAGCCGAAGAGAGACTAGCGGACCCTACAATGAGCAGTTCTTC; CDR3aa: CASRRETSGPYNEQFF; len: 16; d_gene: TRBD2; v_gene: TRBV27; j_gene: TRBJ2-1; abundance: -
CDR3nt: TGTGCCAGCAGTATAGGGACTAGCGGCACAGATACGCAGTATTTT; CDR3aa: CASSIGTSGTDTQYF; len: 15; d_gene: TRBD2; v_gene: TRBV28; j_gene: TRBJ2-3; abundance: -
CDR3nt: TGTGCCAGCAGCGTACAGAGTTACTACGAGCAGTACTTC; CDR3aa: CASSVQSYYEQYF; len: 13; d_gene: -; v_gene: TRBV7-2; j_gene: TRBJ2-7; abundance: few
CDR3nt: TGTGCCAGCAGTTTCGCGGCACCGACGGAGACCCAGTACTTC; CDR3aa: CASSFAAPTETQYF; len: 14; d_gene: -; v_gene: TRBV27; j_gene: TRBJ2-5; abundance: -
CDR3nt: TGTGCCAGCAGCCAGAGACAGGGGGTCGGCTATGGCTACACCTTC; CDR3aa: CASSQRQGVGYGYTF; len: 15; d_gene: TRBD1; v_gene: TRBV3-1/TRBV3-2; j_gene: TRBJ1-2; abundance: -
CDR3nt: TGTGCCAGCTTGGGGAGCAGGACTAGCACAGATACGCAGTATTTT; CDR3aa: CASLGSRTSTDTQYF; len: 15; d_gene: -; v_gene: TRBV2; j_gene: TRBJ2-3; abundance: -
CDR3nt: TGCAGCGTTGAAACAGGGGCTGGTGGAAACACCATATATTTT; CDR3aa: CSVETGAGGNTIYF; len: 14; d_gene: TRBD1; v_gene: TRBV29-1; j_gene: TRBJ1-3; abundance: -
CDR3nt: TGTGCCGGGGAAGCGGGAAGTCTCCACATTCAGTACTTC; CDR3aa: CAGEAGSLHIQYF; len: 13; d_gene: TRBD2; v_gene: TRBV30; j_gene: TRBJ2-4; abundance: -
CDR3nt: TGTGCCAGCAGCTTCGAAGTAGGGACAGGGGTCTCCTACGAGCAGTACTTC; CDR3aa: CASSFEVGTGVSYEQYF; len: 17; d_gene: TRBD1; v_gene: TRBV5-6; j_gene: TRBJ2-7; abundance: -
CDR3nt: TGTGCCAGCAGCTTGGAAGGGGGCTTTTACACCGGGGAGCTGTTTTTT; CDR3aa: CASSLEGGFYTGELFF; len: 16; d_gene: TRBD1; v_gene: TRBV5-8; j_gene: TRBJ2-2; abundance: -
CDR3nt: TGCGCCAGCGCCGAGGACAGTAACTATGGCTACACCTTC; CDR3aa: CASAEDSNYGYTF; len: 13; d_gene: -; v_gene: TRBV10-1; j_gene: TRBJ1-2; abundance: few
CDR3nt: TGCAGTGCTAGTGACAGGGCGGGGGCCTACGAGCAGTACTTC; CDR3aa: CSASDRAGAYEQYF; len: 14; d_gene: -; v_gene: TRBV20-1; j_gene: TRBJ2-7; abundance: -
CDR3nt: TGTGCCAGCAGCTTAATGACAGGGGGTGGAGAAAAACTGTTTTTT; CDR3aa: CASSLMTGGGEKLFF; len: 15; d_gene: TRBD1; v_gene: TRBV11-2; j_gene: TRBJ1-4; abundance: -
CDR3nt: TGTGCCAGCAGCTTAGCCTCGCGGAACTCCTACGAGCAGTACTTC; CDR3aa: CASSLASRNSYEQYF; len: 15; d_gene: -; v_gene: TRBV7-6; j_gene: TRBJ2-7; abundance: -
CDR3nt: TGTGCCAGCAGCACAGGGGCACCCTCCCCTGAAGCTTTCTTT; CDR3aa: CASSTGAPSPEAFF; len: 14; d_gene: TRBD1; v_gene: TRBV2; j_gene: TRBJ1-1; abundance: -
CDR3nt: TGTGCCAGCAGCTCAACTCCCAACACCGGGGAGCTGTTTTTT; CDR3aa: CASSSTPNTGELFF; len: 14; d_gene: -; v_gene: TRBV11-1; j_gene: TRBJ2-2; abundance: -
CDR3nt: TGTGCCAGTAGGCGGTCCGGGGCCAACGTCCTGACTTTC; CDR3aa: CASRRSGANVLTF; len: 13; d_gene: -; v_gene: TRBV19; j_gene: TRBJ2-6; abundance: few
CDR3nt: TGTGCCAGCAGTTTATCGGGGCGGGGCCCAACTAACTATGGCTACACCTTC; CDR3aa: CASSLSGRGPTNYGYTF; len: 17; d_gene: -; v_gene: TRBV27; j_gene: TRBJ1-2; abundance: once
CDR3nt: TGTGCCTGGAGTGTAAAGGGGGCGCGGAGAACTGAAGCTTTCTTT; CDR3aa: CAWSVKGARRTEAFF; len: 15; d_gene: TRBD1; v_gene: TRBV30; j_gene: TRBJ1-1; abundance: -